One and the same sample provided the 15 T cell receptor beta chains below, sequenced in a study of cytomegalovirus exposure and HLA in healthy donors. 13 Jbeta primers and 60 Vbeta primers were used for the PCR. The repertoire was sequenced with immunoSEQ multiplex PCR; TCRdb's copy has only in-frame clones and lacks some. The table shows about 210,000 clones, with 75% to 80% occurring only once. Sample: PBMCs. The receptors come from a male donor in good health and CMV-seronegative.

This chain connects TRBV6-1 to TRBJ1-2; TRBD1 agrees at 8 bases. Unmatched junction bases numbered 8, after V lost 2 bases and J lost 0 bases. This CDR3 contains 17 residues. The V gene's germline CDR1 is MNHNS and CDR2 SASEGT. CDR3 amino acids: CASSETPGQAANYGYTF. CDR3 in DNA: TGTGCCAGCAGTGAAACCCCGGGACAGGCAGCTAACTATGGCTACACCTTC.

The chain has TRBV7-3 and TRBJ2-5, with D unresolved. The V gene lost 2 bases and the J gene lost 2 bases, with 12 bases spanning the gap. CDR1 is SGHTA and CDR2 is FQGTGA in the germline V gene. This CDR3 is 15 amino acids long. CDR3 DNA sequence: TGTGCCAGCAGCTTACTCGGGTCTGGGCAAGAGACCCAGTACTTC. Translated: CASSLLGSGQETQYF.

The chain employs TRBV19 and TRBJ2-7, with 8 bases fitting TRBD1. The CDR3 has 14 residues. With V trimmed by 9 bases and J by 2 bases, 9 bases remained unmatched. Germline V gives CDR1 LNHDA, CDR2 SQIVND (reference sequence). This chain's CDR3 is CASRQGNFPYEQYF. The CDR3 DNA reads as TGTGCCAGCAGACAGGGGAATTTCCCCTACGAGCAGTACTTC. Filled out from reference TRBV19 and TRBJ2-7, the complete variable domain reads DGGITQSPKYLFRKEGQNVTLSCEQNLNHDAMYWYRQDPGQGLRLIYYSQIVNDFQKGDIAEGYSVSREKKESFPLTVTSAQKNPTAFYLCASRQGNFPYEQYFGPGTRLTVT.

The count of this clone is one. V and J are TRBV19 and TRBJ2-7, with 9 bases identical to TRBD2. There are 15 residues in the CDR3. V gave up 3 bases and J gave up 2 bases; unmatched junction bases: 5. The germline V gene encodes CDR1 LNHDA and CDR2 SQIVND (reference sequence). Written as DNA, the CDR3 is TGTGCCAGTAGTATCCGACTAGCGGATACCTACGAGCAGTACTTC. Its translation: CASSIRLADTYEQYF.

This chain uses TRBV19 with TRBJ2-7; 7 bases are shared with TRBD1. CDR1 and CDR2 from the germline V gene are LNHDA and SQIVND (reference sequence). This CDR3 has 16 residues. V was pared by 1 base and J by 0 bases, with 6 bases of the junction left unmatched. The DNA for the CDR3 is TGTGCCAGTAGTATAGTCTTGACAGGGACCTCCTACGAGCAGTACTTC. It encodes CASSIVLTGTSYEQYF.

This chain joins TRBV7-9 and TRBJ2-7; D is perhaps TRBD2 (5 bases). This CDR3 comprises 13 residues. The germline V gene has CDR1 SEHNR and CDR2 FQNEAQ (reference sequence). Trimming left V 1 base short and J 4 bases short, with 8 bases between. The CDR3 DNA reads TGTGCCAGCAGCTTAGGAGGGATATACGAGCAGTACTTC. Amino acids: CASSLGGIYEQYF.

The chain employs TRBV6-5 and TRBJ1-1, with 8 bases fitting TRBD1. This CDR3 has 15 amino acids. Germline values: CDR1 MNHEY, CDR2 SVGAGI. The ends lost 6 bases at V and 0 bases at J; junction bases unmatched: 6. The CDR3 DNA is TGTGCCAGCAGCCCAGGACAGGGCCTGAACACTGAAGCTTTCTTT. The encoded protein is CASSPGQGLNTEAFF.

DNA for the CDR3: TGCGCCAGCAGCTCCCCCCTGAACGGACAGGGTTTACGTGAGCAGTACTTC. Amino acids: CASSSPLNGQGLREQYF. The chain recombines TRBV5-1 with TRBJ2-7; 8 bases are a match to TRBD1. The CDR3 is 17 residues long. V gave up 3 bases and J gave up 7 bases; unmatched junction bases: 18. Looked up from germline, CDR1 is SGHRS and CDR2 is YFSETQ. Complete variable domain (other parts from reference TRBV5-1 and TRBJ2-7): KAGVTQTPRYLIKTRGQQVTLSCSPISGHRSVSWYQQTPGQGLQFLFEYFSETQRNKGNFPGRFSGRQFSNSRSEMNVSTLELGDSALYLCASSSPLNGQGLREQYFGPGTRLTVT.

This clone appeared a single time. The V call is TRBV19, the J call TRBJ2-5; tentatively, D is TRBD2 (6 bases). Judging by the DNA end, TRBJ2-7 fits better; the J call may be wrong. The CDR3 has 13 amino acids. Germline CDR1 is LNHDA and CDR2 is SQIVND (reference sequence). The CDR3 DNA follows: TGTGCCAGTAGGGACGGGAGTCTCTACGAGCAGTACTTC. Its translation: CASRDGSLYEQYF.

V usage is TRBV5-1 and J usage is TRBJ2-7; perhaps TRBD2 as D (6 bases). The CDR3 sequence is 14 residues long. The V and J ends lost 4 bases and 4 bases respectively, with 15 bases between them. Germline V lookup: CDR1 SGHRS, CDR2 YFSETQ. CDR3 DNA: TGCGCCAGCAGCCCCAACCCCGGAGGGTACGAGCAGTACTTC. This gives the protein CASSPNPGGYEQYF.

This clone was seen at least ten times. V is TRBV10-3 and J is TRBJ2-2, with 7 bases identical to TRBD2. This CDR3 is 15 amino acids long. Looked up from germline, CDR1 is ENHRY and CDR2 is SYGVKD. V was pared by 7 bases and J by 5 bases, with 10 bases of the junction left unmatched. CDR3 loop: CAIMGGTDPTGELFF. The DNA of the CDR3 is TGTGCCATCATGGGAGGGACCGATCCAACCGGGGAGCTGTTTTTT.

V is TRBV27 and J is TRBJ1-5; a weak D match, TRBD1 (5 bases). The V and J ends lost 0 bases and 5 bases respectively, with 11 bases between them. From germline, CDR1 is MNHEY and CDR2 SMNVEV (reference sequence). There are 15 residues in the CDR3. The CDR3 loop is CASSLSRAGHQPQHF. As DNA, the CDR3 is TGTGCCAGCAGTTTATCCAGGGCAGGGCATCAGCCCCAGCATTTT.

J is TRBJ2-1 and V is TRBV9; 11 bases are a match to TRBD2. Germline CDR1 reads SGDLS; CDR2 reads YYNGEE. This CDR3 spans 16 amino acids. J was trimmed by 4 bases and V by 0 bases; bases with no gene match: 3. DNA of the CDR3: TGTGCCAGCAGCGTAGTTAGCGGGGGGGCATACAATGAGCAGTTCTTC. It yields the protein CASSVVSGGAYNEQFF.

V gene TRBV5-4 combines with J gene TRBJ1-3; tentatively, D is TRBD1 (5 bases). Trimming left V 0 bases short and J 4 bases short, with 11 bases between. Germline lookup yields CDR1 SGHNT and CDR2 YYREEE (reference sequence). This CDR3 contains 15 residues. This CDR3 is CASSLGGRVGNTIYF. CDR3 nucleotide sequence: TGTGCCAGCAGCTTGGGGGGCCGGGTCGGAAACACCATATATTTT.

This clone was counted a few times. This chain links TRBV5-1 with TRBJ1-2; possibly TRBD1 for D (5 bases). With 0 bases removed from V and 6 bases from J, the gap between germline ends came to 9 bases. The CDR3 runs to 13 residues. The germline V gene encodes CDR1 SGHRS and CDR2 YFSETQ. CDR3 loop: CASSLDGGNGYTF. CDR3 DNA sequence: TGCGCCAGCAGCTTGGACGGGGGGAATGGCTACACCTTC.